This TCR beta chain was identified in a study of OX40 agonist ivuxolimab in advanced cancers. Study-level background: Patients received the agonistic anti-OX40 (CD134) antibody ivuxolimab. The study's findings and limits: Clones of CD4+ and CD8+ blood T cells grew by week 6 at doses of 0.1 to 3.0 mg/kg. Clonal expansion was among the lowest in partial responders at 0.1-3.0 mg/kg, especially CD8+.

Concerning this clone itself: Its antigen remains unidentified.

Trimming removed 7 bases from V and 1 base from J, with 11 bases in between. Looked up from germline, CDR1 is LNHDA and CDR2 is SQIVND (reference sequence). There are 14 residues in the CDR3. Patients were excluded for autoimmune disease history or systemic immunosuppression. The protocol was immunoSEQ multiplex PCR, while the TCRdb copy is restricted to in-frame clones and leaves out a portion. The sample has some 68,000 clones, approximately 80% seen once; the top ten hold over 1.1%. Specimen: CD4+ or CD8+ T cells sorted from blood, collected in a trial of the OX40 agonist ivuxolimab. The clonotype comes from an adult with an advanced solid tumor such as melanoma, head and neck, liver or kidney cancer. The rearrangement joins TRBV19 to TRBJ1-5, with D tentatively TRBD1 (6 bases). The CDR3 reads CASNGGRSNQPQHF. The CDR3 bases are TGTGCCAGTAATGGGGGGCGCAGCAATCAGCCCCAGCATTTT. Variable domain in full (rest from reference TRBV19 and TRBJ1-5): DGGITQSPKYLFRKEGQNVTLSCEQNLNHDAMYWYRQDPGQGLRLIYYSQIVNDFQKGDIAEGYSVSREKKESFPLTVTSAQKNPTAFYLCASNGGRSNQPQHFGDGTRLSIL.